The 26 T cell receptor beta chains reported below all come from one sample, sequenced in a study of cytomegalovirus exposure and HLA in healthy donors. Produced via immunoSEQ multiplex PCR; TCRdb's table is partial and in-frame only. The sample lists roughly 330,000 clones; roughly 87% were seen once. Sequenced material: PBMCs. The receptors come from a woman aged 25 to 39 in good health and CMV-seropositive.

V usage is TRBV5-6 and J usage is TRBJ1-5, with D unclear. The CDR3 sequence is 13 residues long. V lost 1 base and J lost 4, with 6 bases in between. The germline V gene encodes CDR1 SGHDT and CDR2 YYEEEE. The CDR3 DNA follows: TGTGCCAGCAGCTTGCTTCATAATCAGCCCCAGCATTTT. This encodes CASSLLHNQPQHF.

The chain combines TRBV2 with TRBJ1-5; D gene ambiguous. The germline CDR1 and CDR2 sequences are SNHLY and FYNNEI. The CDR3 consists of 15 residues. Trimming left V 5 bases short and J 0 bases short, with 11 bases between. CDR3 region: CASSRNWGSNQPQHF. CDR3 DNA: TGTGCCAGCAGTCGGAATTGGGGTAGCAATCAGCCCCAGCATTTT.

The gene calls are TRBV27 and TRBJ2-1; D uncertain. Germline-derived CDR1 and CDR2 are MNHEY and SMNVEV (reference sequence). The CDR3 length is 14 residues. The germline V and J ends were trimmed by 5 bases and 0 bases, with 8 bases remaining between them. The CDR3 loop is CASSNRPSYNEQFF. As DNA, the CDR3 is TGTGCCAGCAGTAACAGACCCTCCTACAATGAGCAGTTCTTC.

This sequence joins TRBV6-5 and TRBJ2-7; 8 nucleotides match TRBD2. From germline, CDR1 is MNHEY and CDR2 SVGAGI. V gave up 6 bases and J gave up 2 bases; unmatched junction bases: 6. The CDR3 is 14 amino acids. The CDR3 nucleotides are TGTGCCAGCAGAATTCAACTAGCGGCCTACGAGCAGTACTTC. It yields the protein CASRIQLAAYEQYF.

The chain employs TRBV6-1 and TRBJ2-7, with unresolved D. The CDR3 covers 13 residues. Germline V gene lookup returns CDR1 MNHNS and CDR2 SASEGT. V lost 2 bases and J lost 6, with 11 bases in between. This CDR3 reads CASSESARPEQYF. Written as DNA, the CDR3 is TGTGCCAGCAGTGAATCCGCCCGACCCGAGCAGTACTTC.

The V and J genes are TRBV15 and TRBJ2-3; TRBD1 matches 10 bases. The CDR3 is made up of 14 amino acids. Germline V lookup: CDR1 LNHNV, CDR2 YYDKDF (reference sequence). This CDR3 reads CASQRDRGLDTQYF. DNA for the CDR3: TGTGCATCCCAGAGGGACAGGGGTTTGGATACGCAGTATTTT.

The chain is built from TRBV6-1 and TRBJ2-5; TRBD1 might be the D (5 bases). The CDR3 has 13 residues. CDR1 MNHNS and CDR2 SASEGT come from the germline V gene. V was clipped by 6 bases and J by 1 base, with 9 bases between them. The CDR3 coding sequence is TGTGCCAGCAGGGACACCCTCCAAGAGACCCAGTACTTC. Residues: CASRDTLQETQYF.

V usage is TRBV27 and J usage is TRBJ2-2, with 7 bases fitting TRBD1. Germline V lookup: CDR1 MNHEY, CDR2 SMNVEV (reference sequence). CDR3 size: 14 residues. J lost 4 bases, V lost 4 bases, and 3 bases had no gene match. CDR3 loop: CASSSGTATGELFF. The CDR3 DNA reads TGTGCCAGCAGTTCAGGGACAGCCACCGGGGAGCTGTTTTTT.

The gene calls are TRBV14 and TRBJ2-6; 7 bases are a match to TRBD1. The CDR3 sequence is 15 residues long. Unmatched junction bases numbered 1, after V lost 4 bases and J lost 1 base. In germline, CDR1 is SGHDN, CDR2 FVKESK. The CDR3 sequence is CASSPRGSGANVLTF. The CDR3 DNA reads TGTGCCAGCAGCCCCAGGGGGTCTGGGGCCAACGTCCTGACTTTC.

The V and J genes are TRBV6-6 and TRBJ2-1, with a tentative D call TRBD2 (7 bases). Germline CDR1 is MNHNY and CDR2 is SVGAGI (reference sequence). Trimming took off 5 bases at V and 8 bases at J, with 13 bases between the two ends. The CDR3 sequence is 13 residues long. The CDR3 spells CASSDRGAYEQFF. The CDR3 bases are TGTGCCAGCAGTGATCGGGGGGCCTATGAGCAGTTCTTC.

CDR3 sequence reads: CASSKSGRFQPQHF. The CDR3 DNA follows: TGTGCCAGCAGTAAGTCAGGGAGGTTTCAGCCCCAGCATTTT. V usage is TRBV6-5 and J usage is TRBJ1-5, with D maybe TRBD1 (5 bases). This CDR3 region has 14 residues. The germline gives CDR1 MNHEY, CDR2 SVGAGI. Trimming took 5 bases from V and 6 from J, leaving 14 bases between them.

V and J are TRBV7-2 and TRBJ2-7, with 12 bases identical to TRBD1. V was pared by 3 bases and J by 3 bases, with 6 bases of the junction left unmatched. CDR3 length equals 16 residues. Germline-derived CDR1 and CDR2 are SGHTA and FQGNSA. The CDR3 reads CASSFSGTGGYYEQYF. CDR3 nucleotide sequence: TGTGCCAGCAGCTTCTCCGGGACAGGGGGCTACTACGAGCAGTACTTC.

The rearrangement links TRBV7-2 to TRBJ2-7; D is unclear. The germline V and J ends were trimmed by 2 bases and 0 bases, with 14 bases remaining between them. From germline, CDR1 is SGHTA and CDR2 FQGNSA. The CDR3 spans 16 residues. CDR3 DNA sequence: TGTGCCAGCAGCTTATTGGGCGGACGTGGCTCCTACGAGCAGTACTTC. It specifies CASSLLGGRGSYEQYF.

The chain recombines TRBV29-1 with TRBJ1-2, with D perhaps TRBD1 (5 bases). Germline V CDR1 and CDR2: SQVTM, ANQGSEA. The CDR3 has 13 amino acids. V lost 2 bases and J lost 4, with 11 bases in between. The CDR3 region is CSVEPRVGYGYTF. CDR3 nucleotide sequence: TGCAGCGTTGAACCCAGGGTAGGCTATGGCTACACCTTC.

This rearrangement joins TRBV29-1 to TRBJ2-7, with a tentative D call TRBD1 (5 bases). V gave up 5 bases and J gave up 3 bases, with 14 bases separating them. This CDR3 is 13 amino acids long. Germline loops: CDR1 SQVTM, CDR2 ANQGSEA. In nucleotides, the CDR3 is TGCAGCGTTTTTTGGGGCAGGCACTACGAGCAGTACTTC. It specifies CSVFWGRHYEQYF.

The chain has TRBV14 and TRBJ2-7, with a tentative D call TRBD2 (6 bases). Germline V gene sequence: CDR1 SGHDN, CDR2 FVKESK. V lost 1 base and J 1 base, leaving 11 bases between the germline ends. CDR3 length: 15 amino acids. The CDR3 reads CASSQGSGPSYEQYF. CDR3 in DNA: TGTGCCAGCAGCCAAGGAAGCGGGCCTTCCTACGAGCAGTACTTC.

The J gene is TRBJ2-7, the V gene TRBV2; no reliable D call. The germline gives CDR1 SNHLY, CDR2 FYNNEI. There are 13 residues in the CDR3. Deletions cut 3 bases from V and 0 bases from J, with 6 bases between. The CDR3 region has the DNA TGTGCCAGCAGTGACAGCTTCTCCTACGAGCAGTACTTC. This encodes CASSDSFSYEQYF.

The chain combines TRBV30 with TRBJ1-1; 8 nucleotides agree with TRBD1. The CDR3 has 15 residues. Germline V gene lookup returns CDR1 GTSNPN and CDR2 SVGIG (reference sequence). The V segment lost 2 bases and the J segment 5 bases; nucleotides outside the gene matches: 10. CDR3 DNA: TGTGCCTGGAGTCCCCCGGACAGGGCTGTAACTGAAGCTTTCTTT. Translated, it gives CAWSPPDRAVTEAFF.

The CDR3, as DNA: TGTGCCTGGATGTGGGACAGGGTAGGGGAGCAGTACTTC. Translation gives CAWMWDRVGEQYF. The gene calls are TRBV30 and TRBJ2-7, with 9 bases fitting TRBD1. The junction had 8 bases not matched to a gene; V was cut back by 4 bases and J by 7 bases. CDR1 and CDR2 from the germline V gene are GTSNPN and SVGIG (reference sequence). This CDR3 is 13 amino acids long. The full variable domain, its missing parts supplied by reference TRBV30 and TRBJ2-7, is SQTIHQWPATLVQPVGSPLSLECTVEGTSNPNLYWYRQAAGRGLQLLFYSVGIGQISSEVPQNLSASRPQDRQFILSSKKLLLSDSGFYLCAWMWDRVGEQYFGPGTRLTVT.

The chain uses TRBV10-3 and TRBJ1-2, with a possible D match to TRBD1 (6 bases). V was cut by 4 bases and J by 9 bases, with 9 bases left in between. Germline V lookup: CDR1 ENHRY, CDR2 SYGVKD. This CDR3 comprises 11 residues. CDR3 DNA sequence: TGTGCCATCAGTGTCAGGGGTCGCTACACCTTC. Its protein is CAISVRGRYTF.

J is TRBJ2-7 and V is TRBV27; D possibly corresponds to TRBD2 (6 bases). This CDR3 is built from 14 residues. The germline V and J ends were trimmed by 2 bases and 2 bases, with 10 bases remaining between them. CDR1 and CDR2 from the germline V gene are MNHEY and SMNVEV (reference sequence). CDR3 DNA sequence: TGTGCCAGCAGTTTAGGGGGGAGTGCCTACGAGCAGTACTTC. This sequence encodes CASSLGGSAYEQYF.

In DNA form, the CDR3 reads TGTGCCAGCAGTTCCCTTCGGGTCGGAGCCTATGGCTACACCTTC. Protein product: CASSSLRVGAYGYTF. The rearrangement links TRBV28 to TRBJ1-2; D gene uncertain. V was cut by 4 bases and J by 4 bases, with 16 bases left in between. Germline V gives CDR1 MDHEN, CDR2 SYDVKM. The CDR3 totals 15 residues.

The rearrangement uses TRBV13 and TRBJ2-1, with TRBD1 matching over 11 bases. Germline V gene sequence: CDR1 PRHDT, CDR2 FYEKMQ (reference sequence). V was clipped by 5 bases and J by 5 bases; unmatched bases: 5. CDR3 length: 15 residues. CDR3 region: CASSNPGQGDNEQFF. The CDR3 DNA is TGTGCCAGCAGCAACCCGGGACAGGGGGACAATGAGCAGTTCTTC.

The genes are TRBV9 and TRBJ1-2; D remains ambiguous. In germline, CDR1 is SGDLS, CDR2 YYNGEE. Between the trimmed V and J ends, which lost 0 bases and 3 bases, there was a span of 12 bases. The CDR3 has 15 residues. CDR3 amino acids: CASSVAQVKDYGYTF. The CDR3 region has the DNA TGTGCCAGCAGCGTAGCTCAGGTCAAGGACTATGGCTACACCTTC.

The chain has TRBV27 and TRBJ1-2; 7 bases are shared with TRBD1. This CDR3 has 14 residues. In germline, CDR1 is MNHEY, CDR2 SMNVEV (reference sequence). V lost 5 bases and J lost 2; bases outside the gene matches: 5. DNA for the CDR3: TGTGCCAGCAGTCCCTCGGGACAGAACTATGGCTACACCTTC. This sequence encodes CASSPSGQNYGYTF.

The chain is built from TRBV27 and TRBJ2-7, with D unclear. Deletions cut 5 bases from V and 4 bases from J, with 18 bases between. There are 15 residues in the CDR3. From germline, CDR1 is MNHEY and CDR2 SMNVEV (reference sequence). The CDR3 sequence: CASSETVFQAYEQYF. The CDR3 nucleotides read TGTGCCAGCAGTGAAACAGTTTTTCAGGCTTACGAGCAGTACTTC.